This T cell receptor beta chain was sequenced during a study of early T cells in non-severe SARS-CoV-2 infection (dated by TCRdb to about 2021). For context, the study as a whole: Because TCR sequencing was done on bulk RNA from unsorted whole blood, the alpha and beta chains could not be paired. Study-wide findings and limitations: VDJdb matching was skewed toward anti-spike CD8 responses and likely underestimated virus-specific expansions, missing private and CD4 specificities.

This clonotype was detected ten times or more. What this receptor recognizes is not known. No base qualities exist here, and no much larger clone lies one base off it. CDR1 and CDR2 were assigned from the germline V gene (reference sequence) as LNHDA and SQIVND. A distance of 8 bases separates the germline ends of V and J, which lose 4 bases and 1 base respectively. The CDR3 measures 14 amino acids from cysteine to phenylalanine. The sequence is cut down to CDR3 DNA, 42 bases in frame from base 1. The method was 5' RACE. Sequencing used a NextSeq 500. To correct for sequencing error and PCR bias, the TCR library protocol tagged individual cDNA molecules with unique molecular identifiers. TCR alpha and beta chains were both sequenced, and the abundances of alpha and beta sequences in each sample were closely correlated with each other. In the authors' own workflow: Decombinator V4 was used to annotate the V gene, J gene and CDR3 of the TCR sequences. TCRs were defined as expanded if a significant change between any two time points was detected under a Poisson model with p below 0.0001. TCR abundances were normalised to the total number of TCRs sequenced per sample and expressed as counts per million. MAIT TCRs were defined by TRAV1-2 paired with TRAJ12, TRAJ20 or TRAJ33, and iNKT TCRs by TRAV10 paired with TRAJ18. A search of VDJdb, accessed on 1 November 2021, was run for TCRs annotated to CMV, EBV and SARS-CoV-2, with TCRs annotated for multiple antigens excluded. The public reads were reanalyzed by TCRdb: fastp trimming at Q25, MiXCR alignment, in-frame beta chains only. All rows with the same CDR3 protein become a single entry with the most common DNA and genes. Clone size and V and J calls follow TCRdb, not the original study. The table for this sample lists 80,000 or so distinct CDR3 sequences; roughly 15% of them were counted only once. The ten largest make up 12% of the sample.

A case-control design nested within a healthcare worker cohort in London, UK, was used, with weekly nasopharyngeal swab PCR tests and blood sampling performed. Healthcare workers were enrolled in the week of the UK lockdown, from 23 to 31 March 2020, and were followed every week for up to roughly 15 weeks. The chain links TRBV19 with TRBJ1-5; possibly the D gene is TRBD1, per 5 matching bases. Source material: whole blood. The origin of this receptor is an adult who was a healthcare worker with PCR-confirmed SARS-CoV-2 infection or an uninfected control (not recorded which). The nucleotide sequence reads TGTGCCAGTAGTAATGCAGGGAGCAATCAGCCCCAGCATTTT. The translation is CASSNAGSNQPQHF.